The rows below give T cell receptor beta chains drawn from one sample of a study of T cell responses to AZD1222 COVID-19 vaccine. Using immunoSEQ multiplex PCR, the repertoire was profiled, and TCRdb retains in-frame clones only, with some absent. This sample has approximately 170,000 clones, with 94% found just once. Sequenced here: peripheral blood, sampled 28 days after the second AZD1222 dose. The receptors stem from an adult who received the AZD1222 COVID-19 vaccine. Each CDR3 is given with its conserved first and last residue. Fields, in order: V gene, J gene, D gene, clone size, CDR3 DNA, CDR3 protein. D genes are given only for firm matches. A row's size may be missing; if present it is once, few, many or a size class.

>TRBV5-5|TRBJ2-7|.|.
TGTGCCAGCAGCTCGTTTAGGGGAGCCTACGAGCAGTACTTC
CASSSFRGAYEQYF
>TRBV18|TRBJ2-7|TRBD1|.
TGTGCCAGCTCACCGGTTGGGACAGGGGACCACGAGCAGTACTTC
CASSPVGTGDHEQYF
>TRBV3-1/TRBV3-2|TRBJ2-1|TRBD2|.
TGTGCCAGCAGCCGGACTAGCGGCTACAATGAGCAGTTCTTC
CASSRTSGYNEQFF
>TRBV4-1|TRBJ2-7|.|.
TGCGCCAGCAGCCAAGCTGCCGCCAAAAGTCCCTCCTACGAGCAGTACTTC
CASSQAAAKSPSYEQYF
>TRBV6-5|TRBJ2-7|TRBD2|.
TGTGCCAGCAGCTCCCTTTGGAGCGGGAGTTACGAGCAGTACTTC
CASSSLWSGSYEQYF
>TRBV15|TRBJ1-5|.|.
TGTGCCACCAGCAGAGATCGGGCGGGGGGGATCAATCAGCCCCAGCATTTT
CATSRDRAGGINQPQHF
>TRBV10-2|TRBJ1-2|TRBD1|.
TGCGCCAGCAGTGAGATGGGGACAGGGGGAACTTTAGATGGCTACACCTTC
CASSEMGTGGTLDGYTF
>TRBV5-5|TRBJ2-7|TRBD2|.
TGTGCCAGCAGCTTGGGCGGGGGGGACTACGAGCAGTACTTC
CASSLGGGDYEQYF
>TRBV13|TRBJ2-1|TRBD2|.
TGTGCCAGCAGCTTAGGCGGGGGGACTAGCGGTTACAATGAGCAGTTCTTC
CASSLGGGTSGYNEQFF
>TRBV20-1|TRBJ1-2|.|.
TGCAGTGCTACCGGATATGGCTACACCTTC
CSATGYGYTF
>TRBV18|TRBJ1-1|.|.
TGTGCCAGCTCCCCGACGATGACAGATACAGCAGCTTTCTTT
CASSPTMTDTAAFF
>TRBV7-9|TRBJ2-7|TRBD2|.
TGTGCCAGCGGAGGGACTAGCGATTACGAGCAGTACTTC
CASGGTSDYEQYF
>TRBV4-3|TRBJ1-3|.|.
TGCGCCAGCAGCCAAGATCGCAGCTCTGGAAACACCATATATTTT
CASSQDRSSGNTIYF
>TRBV11-3|TRBJ2-1|.|.
TGTGCCAGCAGCTCACCCTTTACAGCTCCCTACAATGAGCAGTTCTTC
CASSSPFTAPYNEQFF
>TRBV5-1|TRBJ2-1|.|.
TGCGCCAGCAGCTGGGTCGTGGATAATGAGCAGTTCTTC
CASSWVVDNEQFF
>TRBV5-4|TRBJ1-1|.|.
TGTGCCAGCAGCTCTAGTTTCGATGACAAAAAATGTGACACTGAAGCTTTCTTT
CASSSSFDDKKCDTEAFF
>TRBV7-8|TRBJ2-2|.|.
TGTGCCAGCAGCCTTGGAACCGGGGAGCTGTTTTTT
CASSLGTGELFF
>TRBV7-8|TRBJ1-2|.|.
TGTGCCAGCAGGAGAGTAGACAGCACCACGATCTATGGCTACACCTTC
CASRRVDSTTIYGYTF
>TRBV7-5|TRBJ2-5|.|.
TGTGCCAGAAGCTACTACAGGGCCCAAGAGACCCAGTACTTC
CARSYYRAQETQYF
>TRBV30|TRBJ1-1|.|.
TGTGCCTGGAGTTTTACGAAGAACACTGAAGCTTTCTTT
CAWSFTKNTEAFF
>TRBV7-9|TRBJ2-1|TRBD2|.
TGTGCCAGCTATCCTACGCGGGGGATCTCCTACAATGAGCAGTTCTTC
CASYPTRGISYNEQFF
>TRBV19|TRBJ2-7|.|.
TGTGCCAGTAGTATCAGGGACCGACACTCCTACGAGCAGTACTTC
CASSIRDRHSYEQYF
>TRBV15|TRBJ2-7|.|.
TGTGCCACCAGCAGACACTACCTGAACGAGCAGTACTTC
CATSRHYLNEQYF
>TRBV10-1|TRBJ2-7|TRBD2|.
TGCGCCAGCACTCAGTGGGGTGGGAGGGCAGACAACGAGCAGTACTTC
CASTQWGGRADNEQYF
>TRBV28|TRBJ2-1|TRBD2|.
TGTGCCAGCAGTTCTGCGGGAGTGGGCAATGAGCAGTTCTTC
CASSSAGVGNEQFF
>TRBV3-1/TRBV3-2|TRBJ2-7|.|.
TGTGCCAGCAGCCAAGATGAGGACTACCTCCGCTACGAGCAGTACTTC
CASSQDEDYLRYEQYF
>TRBV30|TRBJ2-1|.|.
TGTGCCTGGAGTTCCGGGACACCTGGTTTGTTTGAGTTCTTC
CAWSSGTPGLFEFF
>TRBV28|TRBJ1-6|.|.
TGTGCCAGCAGTTTAGTGGGGTTTAATTCACCCCTCCACTTT
CASSLVGFNSPLHF
>TRBV6-2/TRBV6-3|TRBJ1-2|.|few
TGTGCCAGCAGTTACTCAGGGACATCTGCTAACTATGGCTACACCTTC
CASSYSGTSANYGYTF
>TRBV18|TRBJ1-1|.|.
TGTGCCAGCTCACCCTCGCTATCAAGTTGGAACACTGAAGCTTTCTTT
CASSPSLSSWNTEAFF
>TRBV6-5|TRBJ2-1|.|.
TGTGCCTGCGGAGGGTACAATGAGCAGTTCTTC
CACGGYNEQFF
>TRBV28|TRBJ1-5|.|.
TGTGCCAGCAGACAGGGCAATCAGCCCCAGCATTTT
CASRQGNQPQHF
>TRBV14|TRBJ2-7|.|once
TGTGCCAGCAGCCAAGCGACGGGACGTGCCTACGAGCAGTACTTC
CASSQATGRAYEQYF